The clone carrying this T cell receptor (beta chain) turned up a few times. Its antigen is not identified. Constant-segment primers were used for 5'RACE, and the resulting TCR alpha and TCR beta cDNA libraries carried sample barcodes and UMIs. TCRdb reprocessed the 5' RACE reads with MiXCR, giving one entry per CDR3 protein. This sample has hundreds of thousands of distinct CDR3 sequences, with around a sixth found just once. These data belong to a study of T-cell memory formation after mild COVID-19. Across the whole study: TCR clusters mostly belonged to single donors. Study outcomes and limitations: The authors did not confirm SARS-CoV-2 specificity of second-wave clones peaking day 37. Day 15 to 85 contracting clones showed balanced CD4/CD8; later expanders leaned CD4+.

This CDR3 spans 14 amino acids. CDR1 is MGHRA and CDR2 is YSYEKL in the germline V gene. V was clipped by 0 bases and J by 1 base, with 6 bases between them. Sequenced: PBMCs or a T cell subset sorted from them (not recorded which). The V gene is TRBV4-1, the J gene TRBJ2-5; no clear D gene. This receptor was identified in a man aged 18 to 29 who had mild COVID-19 (a few samples of this study predate the infection). Cell type and time point are not known. CDR3 nucleotides: TGCGCCAGCAGCCAAGAATCCTTCCAAGAGACCCAGTACTTC. This sequence encodes CASSQESFQETQYF.